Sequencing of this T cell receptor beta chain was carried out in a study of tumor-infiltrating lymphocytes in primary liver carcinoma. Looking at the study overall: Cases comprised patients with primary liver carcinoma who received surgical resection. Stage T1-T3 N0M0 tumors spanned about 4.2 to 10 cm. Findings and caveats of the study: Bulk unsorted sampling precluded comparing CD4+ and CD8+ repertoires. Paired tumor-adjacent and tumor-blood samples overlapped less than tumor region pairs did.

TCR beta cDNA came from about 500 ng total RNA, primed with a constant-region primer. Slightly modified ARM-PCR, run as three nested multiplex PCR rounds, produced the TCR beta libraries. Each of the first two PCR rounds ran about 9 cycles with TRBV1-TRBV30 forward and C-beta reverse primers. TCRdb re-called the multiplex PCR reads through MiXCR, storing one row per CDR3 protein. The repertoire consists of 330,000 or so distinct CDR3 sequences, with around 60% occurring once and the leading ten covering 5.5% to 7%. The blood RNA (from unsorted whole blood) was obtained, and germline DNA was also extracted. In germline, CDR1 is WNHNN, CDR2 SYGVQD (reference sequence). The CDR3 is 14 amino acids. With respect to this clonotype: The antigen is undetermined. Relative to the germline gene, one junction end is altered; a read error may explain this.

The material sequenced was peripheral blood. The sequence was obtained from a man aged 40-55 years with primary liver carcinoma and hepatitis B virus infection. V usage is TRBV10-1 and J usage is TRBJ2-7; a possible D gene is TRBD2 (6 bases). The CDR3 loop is CASSELGLEYEQNF. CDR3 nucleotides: TGTGCCAGCAGTGAATTGGGACTGGAATACGAGCAGAACTTC.